The table lists the clone carrying this T cell receptor beta chain with many counts. The source of the sample is a study of T cells in Graves' hyperthyroidism and ophthalmopathy. Authors of the study amplified TCR beta CDR3 regions from RNA transcripts. Using the HTBI primer set, a first-round RT-PCR was run on the TCR CDR3. TCRdb reanalysed the multiplex PCR reads using MiXCR and keeps one entry per CDR3 protein. This sample has under 650,000 distinct CDR3 sequences, with roughly 15% found just once. Germline V CDR1 and CDR2: MNHEY, SVGEGT. CDR3 length: 15 residues. Trimming removed 4 bases at V and 0 bases at J, with 10 bases between.

The origin of this receptor is a woman aged 30 to 39 with Graves' hyperthyroidism. The sequenced sample was blood. The chain recombines TRBV6-2 or TRBV6-3 with TRBJ2-1, with D perhaps TRBD2 (5 bases). CDR3 sequence: CASSFPGSSYNEQFF. The CDR3 bases are TGTGCCAGCAGTTTCCCTGGGAGCTCCTACAATGAGCAGTTCTTC.